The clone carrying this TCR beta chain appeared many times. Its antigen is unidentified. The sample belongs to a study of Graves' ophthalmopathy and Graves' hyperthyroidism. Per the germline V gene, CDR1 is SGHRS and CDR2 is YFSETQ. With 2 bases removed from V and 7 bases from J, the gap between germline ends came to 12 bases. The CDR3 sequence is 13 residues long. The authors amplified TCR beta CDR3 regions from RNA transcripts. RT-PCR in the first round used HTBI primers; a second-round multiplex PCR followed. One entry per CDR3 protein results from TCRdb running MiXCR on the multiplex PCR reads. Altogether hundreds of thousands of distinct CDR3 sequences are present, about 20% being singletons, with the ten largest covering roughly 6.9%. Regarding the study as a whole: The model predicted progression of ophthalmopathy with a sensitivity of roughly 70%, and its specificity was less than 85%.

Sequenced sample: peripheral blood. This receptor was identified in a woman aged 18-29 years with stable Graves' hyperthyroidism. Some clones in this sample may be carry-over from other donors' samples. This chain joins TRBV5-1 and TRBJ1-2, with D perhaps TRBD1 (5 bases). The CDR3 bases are TGCGCCAGCAGCTTAGAGGGGCAAGGTGGCTACACCTTC. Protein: CASSLEGQGGYTF.